The entry below gives a single T cell receptor beta chain sequence along with its context. No antigen is known for it. The data were obtained in a study of shared clonotypes between healthy human individuals. Whole-study findings and limits: Naive subsets generally had larger estimated richness than memory subsets.

Per germline, CDR1 MGHDK and CDR2 SYGVNS. The CDR3 covers 11 residues. V lost 5 bases and J 4 bases, leaving 4 bases between the germline ends. An approximately 200 ng quantity of DNA, tens of thousands of T cell genomes, went into the sorted-subset replicate PCRs. The table came from immunoSEQ multiplex PCR; TCRdb's copy has only in-frame clones and leaves some out. The profile shows around 690,000 clones, less than 95% of them singletons. The chain carries TRBV25-1 and TRBJ2-3; D not resolved. Source material: memory CD8+ T cells from PBMCs. Described subset: CD45RO+ cells pooled with CCR7-negative TemRA cells. The clonotype was recovered from a man aged 18 to 29 in good health. Some clones in this sample may be carry-over from other donors' samples. The CDR3 nucleotides are TGTGCCAGCAGTCCTTCAGATACGCAGTATTTT. Its protein is CASSPSDTQYF.